A selection of T cell receptor beta chains follows, all from one sample in a study of T cells in Graves' hyperthyroidism and ophthalmopathy. TCRdb reprocessed the multiplex PCR reads via MiXCR and lists one record per CDR3 protein. This table holds 700,000 to 950,000 distinct CDR3 sequences, roughly 32% found once. Sequenced material: blood. These receptors originate from a woman aged 40 to 50 with Graves' hyperthyroidism. Each CDR3 is given with its conserved first and last residue. Fields, in order: J gene, V gene, D gene, clone size, CDR3 DNA, CDR3 protein. The D gene is left open where the match is weak. A row's size may be missing; if present it is once, few, many or a size class.

>TRBJ2-1|TRBV5-1|NA|NA
TGCGCCAGCAGGGTCCAGGAGAATGAGCAGTTCTTC
CASRVQENEQFF
>TRBJ1-6|TRBV10-3|NA|NA
TGTGCCATCAGTGAGGGCAGGGAGTATTCACCCCTCCACTTT
CAISEGREYSPLHF
>TRBJ1-1|TRBV5-1|TRBD1|NA
TGCGCCAGCAGCTACAAGACAGGGAGTACCACTGAAGCTTTCTTT
CASSYKTGSTTEAFF
>TRBJ2-5|TRBV6-5|NA|few
TGTGCCAGCAGTTACTCACCCGGGGCACGAGAGACCCAGTACTTC
CASSYSPGARETQYF
>TRBJ1-5|TRBV7-3|TRBD1|NA
TGTGCCAGCTCGCCGAGACAGGGCCCTAGCAATCAGCCCCAGCATTTT
CASSPRQGPSNQPQHF
>TRBJ1-5|TRBV2|TRBD1|NA
TGTGCCAGCAGTGAAGGCTACAGGGGCGATCAGCCCCAGCATTTT
CASSEGYRGDQPQHF
>TRBJ2-7|TRBV20-1|NA|NA
TGCAGTGCTAGAGATAGCTTAACAGCCTACGAGCAGTACTTC
CSARDSLTAYEQYF
>TRBJ1-1|TRBV10-3|TRBD1|many
TGTGCCACTGGCACAGGGGGGACTGAAGCTTTCTTT
CATGTGGTEAFF
>TRBJ2-2|TRBV5-1|NA|many
TGCGCCAGCACACCCCGGAACACCGGGGAGCTGTTTTTT
CASTPRNTGELFF
>TRBJ2-6|TRBV7-9|TRBD1|NA
TGTGCCAGCCAGCTAGAGGGGGCCAACGTCTTGACTTTC
CASQLEGANVLTF